Presented here are 18 T cell receptor beta chains from one specimen sequenced in a study of blood T cell repertoires in COVID-19. Sequenced by immunoSEQ multiplex PCR; TCRdb stores in-frame clones only, minus some. The data show under 350,000 clones, 65% to 90% seen once. Sequencing was carried out using peripheral blood. The receptors shown here come from a human donor in a cohort sampled during active COVID-19.

The V gene is TRBV5-5, the J gene TRBJ2-5; TRBD2 aligns across 7 bases. V was pared by 6 bases and J by 2 bases, with 16 bases of the junction left unmatched. CDR3 size: 17 residues. The germline gives CDR1 SGHKS, CDR2 YYEKEE (reference sequence). The CDR3 sequence is CASTNGPPRGIQETQYF. In DNA form, the CDR3 reads TGTGCCAGCACCAACGGTCCGCCGCGGGGGATTCAAGAGACCCAGTACTTC. Together with reference TRBV5-5 and TRBJ2-5, the CDR3 gives the full variable domain: DAGVTQSPTHLIKTRGQQVTLRCSPISGHKSVSWYQQVLGQGPQFIFQYYEKEERGRGNFPDRFSARQFPNYSSELNVNALLLGDSALYLCASTNGPPRGIQETQYFGPGTRLLVL.

The chain couples TRBV29-1 to TRBJ2-7; unclear D gene. With 0 bases removed from V and 4 bases from J, the gap between germline ends came to 4 bases. This CDR3 is 11 amino acids long. CDR1 and CDR2 from the germline V gene are SQVTM and ANQGSEA. The chain's CDR3 is CSVEDLYEQYF. For the CDR3, the DNA is TGCAGCGTTGAAGACTTATACGAGCAGTACTTC.

The chain joins TRBV19 to TRBJ1-5, with 9 bases identical to TRBD1. Trimming took 4 bases from V and 5 from J; bases not matched to a gene: 6. Looked up from germline, CDR1 is LNHDA and CDR2 is SQIVND (reference sequence). This CDR3 has 15 amino acids. CDR3 bases: TGTGCCAGTAGTACCGGGACAGGGTTCTATCAGCCCCAGCATTTT. Protein sequence: CASSTGTGFYQPQHF.

The chain employs TRBV19 and TRBJ2-7; 8 bases map to TRBD2. Germline values: CDR1 LNHDA, CDR2 SQIVND (reference sequence). The CDR3 runs to 15 residues. J was trimmed by 2 bases and V by 5 bases; bases with no gene match: 8. This CDR3 is CASSVGLVLTYEQYF. CDR3 DNA sequence: TGTGCCAGTAGTGTGGGACTAGTACTCACCTACGAGCAGTACTTC.

V usage is TRBV19 and J usage is TRBJ2-2; D perhaps matches TRBD2 (6 bases). In germline, CDR1 is LNHDA, CDR2 SQIVND (reference sequence). V was pared by 3 bases and J by 1 base, with 9 bases between. This CDR3 comprises 15 residues. This CDR3 reads CASSIRGLNTGELFF. CDR3 coding DNA: TGTGCCAGTAGTATTAGGGGACTGAACACCGGGGAGCTGTTTTTT.

V gene TRBV18 combines with J gene TRBJ2-7, with a weak D call TRBD2 (6 bases). The V and J ends lost 3 bases and 4 bases respectively, with 16 bases between them. This CDR3 is built from 15 residues. Germline V gene data show CDR1 as KGHSH and CDR2 as LQKENI. CDR3 DNA sequence: TGTGCCAGCTCACCCGACAGAGGAGGGGCATACGAGCAGTACTTC. This gives the protein CASSPDRGGAYEQYF. The variable domain in full, completed from reference TRBV18 and TRBJ2-7, reads NAGVMQNPRHLVRRRGQEARLRCSPMKGHSHVYWYRQLPEEGLKFMVYLQKENIIDESGMPKERFSAEFPKEGPSILRIQQVVRGDSAAYFCASSPDRGGAYEQYFGPGTRLTVT.

The chain uses TRBV5-1 and TRBJ2-2; TRBD1 is a possible D gene (6 bases). V was cut by 4 bases and J by 9 bases, with 13 bases left in between. Per the germline V gene, CDR1 is SGHRS and CDR2 is YFSETQ. The CDR3 length is 13 residues. As DNA, the CDR3 is TGCGCCAGCAGCCTCAACAGGGACAGGGAGCTGTTTTTT. Its protein is CASSLNRDRELFF.

This chain uses TRBV9 with TRBJ1-2; tentatively, D is TRBD1 (6 bases). Germline V lookup: CDR1 SGDLS, CDR2 YYNGEE. The ends were cut back, 2 bases at V and 4 bases at J, with 15 bases in the middle. The CDR3 has 15 residues. The CDR3 coding sequence is TGTGCCAGCAGCGTTACCCCCTCACAGGGCTATGGCTACACCTTC. Its protein product is CASSVTPSQGYGYTF.

V usage is TRBV11-2 and J usage is TRBJ2-7; 9 bases match TRBD1. CDR1 is SGHAT, CDR2 FQNNGV, per germline. CDR3 length: 14 amino acids. V trimming: 6 bases; J trimming: 5 bases; junction bases outside the gene matches: 8. CDR3 region: CASSFPGQGNEQYF. CDR3 coding DNA: TGTGCCAGCAGTTTCCCGGGACAGGGCAACGAGCAGTACTTC. Full variable domain (outside the CDR3, taken from reference TRBV11-2 and TRBJ2-7): EAGVAQSPRYKIIEKRQSVAFWCNPISGHATLYWYQQILGQGPKLLIQFQNNGVVDDSQLPKDRFSAERLKGVDSTLKIQPAKLEDSAVYLCASSFPGQGNEQYFGPGTRLTVT.

This clone was picked up one time. The chain carries TRBV28 and TRBJ2-1, with TRBD1 identical over 11 bases. Germline V lookup: CDR1 MDHEN, CDR2 SYDVKM. Trimming at V came to 6 bases and at J to 8 bases, leaving 6 bases not matched to a gene. This CDR3 has 14 residues. CDR3 in DNA: TGTGCCAGCAGAACCCGGACAGGGGGCTATGAGCAGTTCTTC. It encodes CASRTRTGGYEQFF. Full variable domain (remainder filled in from reference TRBV28 and TRBJ2-1): DVKVTQSSRYLVKRTGEKVFLECVQDMDHENMFWYRQDPGLGLRLIYFSYDVKMKEKGDIPEGYSVSREKKERFSLILESASTNQTSMYLCASRTRTGGYEQFFGPGTRLTVL.

This clone came up once. Other nucleotide sequences from this sample produce the same CDR3. The chain recombines TRBV28 with TRBJ2-3; 7 positions match TRBD2. The CDR3 length is 14 residues. V dropped 3 bases and J dropped 0; count of bases not matched to a gene: 0. Germline assignment: CDR1 MDHEN and CDR2 SYDVKM. The CDR3 DNA reads as TGTGCCAGCAGTTTGGGGGGGAGCACAGATACGCAGTATTTT. Protein: CASSLGGSTDTQYF.

This rearrangement joins TRBV2 to TRBJ2-7, with TRBD2 matching 10 bases. J was trimmed by 4 bases and V by 3 bases; bases with no gene match: 9. The CDR3 loop spans 16 amino acids. CDR1 and CDR2 (germline): SNHLY, FYNNEI. CDR3 loop: CASSDWVASGRYEQYF. CDR3 nucleotide sequence: TGTGCCAGCAGTGACTGGGTAGCTAGCGGGAGATACGAGCAGTACTTC.

The genes are TRBV6-5 and TRBJ2-2, with D perhaps TRBD1 (5 bases). The CDR3 totals 12 residues. V lost 6 bases and J 6 bases, leaving 8 bases between the germline ends. The germline gives CDR1 MNHEY, CDR2 SVGAGI. The CDR3 reads CASRKTAGELFF. As DNA, the CDR3 is TGTGCCAGCAGAAAGACAGCCGGGGAGCTGTTTTTT.

This sequence joins TRBV5-4 and TRBJ1-2; 8 positions agree with TRBD1. The CDR3 has 15 residues. The V gene's germline CDR1 is SGHNT and CDR2 YYREEE (reference sequence). V lost 1 base and J lost 4; bases outside the gene matches: 6. The CDR3, as DNA: TGTGCCAGCAGCTTGCGGCAGGGGGCAGGCTATGGCTACACCTTC. It is translated as CASSLRQGAGYGYTF.

This chain uses TRBV6-1 with TRBJ2-7; D gene uncertain. There are 15 residues in the CDR3. CDR1 is MNHNS and CDR2 is SASEGT in the germline V gene. The V and J ends lost 0 bases and 2 bases respectively, with 11 bases between them. The CDR3 DNA follows: TGTGCCAGCAGTGAAGCGACGACACTGGCCTACGAGCAGTACTTC. Translating gives CASSEATTLAYEQYF.

V is TRBV2 and J is TRBJ2-2; D is perhaps TRBD1 (7 bases). Germline CDR1 is SNHLY and CDR2 is FYNNEI. The V end lost 3 bases, the J end lost 1 base, and 9 bases lay between the germline ends. This CDR3 region has 15 residues. CDR3 DNA: TGTGCCAGCAGTGATCAGGGGGGGAACACCGGGGAGCTGTTTTTT. Encoded protein: CASSDQGGNTGELFF.

This clone was found a few times. The chain is built from TRBV19 and TRBJ2-1, with TRBD2 matching over 8 bases. Germline V gene data show CDR1 as LNHDA and CDR2 as SQIVND (reference sequence). J lost 3 bases, V lost 3 bases, and 13 bases had no gene match. The CDR3 contains 18 residues. This CDR3 reads CASSIRGGRLVYYNEQFF. CDR3 nucleotides: TGTGCCAGTAGTATTAGGGGCGGGAGGTTAGTCTACTACAATGAGCAGTTCTTC.

CDR3 loop: CSAGTTYEQYF. The CDR3 DNA sequence: TGCAGCGCCGGGACAACCTACGAGCAGTACTTC. V usage is TRBV29-1 and J usage is TRBJ2-7; D is perhaps TRBD1 (6 bases). The CDR3 runs 11 residues. Trimming left V 7 bases short and J 2 bases short, with 9 bases between. CDR1 and CDR2 from the germline V gene are SQVTM and ANQGSEA.